This T cell receptor beta chain came from a study of T cells after yellow fever vaccination. In germline, CDR1 is MNHNS, CDR2 SASEGT. V lost 7 bases, J lost 7 bases, and 11 bases stayed unmatched. This CDR3 region has 15 residues. A single record per CDR3 protein comes from TCRdb applying MiXCR to the 5' RACE reads. The sample lists hundreds of thousands of distinct CDR3 sequences; around 12% were seen once. This sample comprised CD4+ T cells sorted from PBMCs, obtained 15 days after the yellow fever booster vaccination. The chain is built from TRBV6-1 and TRBJ1-4; 8 bases map to TRBD1. This clonotype was obtained from a young man who received the YFV17D yellow fever vaccine. CDR3 coding DNA: TGTGCCAGCAACCTAGGGCAGGGGGCGAGTGAAAAACTGTTTTTT. This gives the protein CASNLGQGASEKLFF.